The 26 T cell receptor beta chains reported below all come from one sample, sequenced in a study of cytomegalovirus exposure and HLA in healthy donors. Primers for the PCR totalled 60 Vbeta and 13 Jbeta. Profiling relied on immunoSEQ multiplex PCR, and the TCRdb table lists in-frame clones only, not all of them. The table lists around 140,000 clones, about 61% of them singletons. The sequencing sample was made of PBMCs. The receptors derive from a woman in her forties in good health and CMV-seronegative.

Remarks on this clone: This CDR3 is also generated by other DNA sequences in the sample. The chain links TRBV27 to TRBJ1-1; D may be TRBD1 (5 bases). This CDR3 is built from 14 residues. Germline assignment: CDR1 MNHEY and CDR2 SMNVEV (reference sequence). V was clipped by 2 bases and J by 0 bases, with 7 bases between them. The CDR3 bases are TGTGCCAGCAGTTTACGGGGGTTGAACACTGAAGCTTTCTTT. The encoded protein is CASSLRGLNTEAFF.

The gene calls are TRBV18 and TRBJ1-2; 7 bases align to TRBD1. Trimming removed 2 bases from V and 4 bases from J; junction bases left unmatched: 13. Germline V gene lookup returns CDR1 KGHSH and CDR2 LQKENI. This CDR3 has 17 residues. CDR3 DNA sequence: TGTGCCAGCTCACCAACCCGGGACAGCCGCGTTTCCTATGGCTACACCTTC. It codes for CASSPTRDSRVSYGYTF.

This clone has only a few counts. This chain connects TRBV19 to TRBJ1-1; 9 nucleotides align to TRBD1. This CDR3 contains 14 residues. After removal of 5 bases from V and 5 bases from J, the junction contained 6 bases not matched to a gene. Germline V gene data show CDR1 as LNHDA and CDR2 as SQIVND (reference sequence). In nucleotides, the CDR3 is TGTGCCAGTAGTTCAGGGACAGGGAGGACTGAAGCTTTCTTT. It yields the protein CASSSGTGRTEAFF.

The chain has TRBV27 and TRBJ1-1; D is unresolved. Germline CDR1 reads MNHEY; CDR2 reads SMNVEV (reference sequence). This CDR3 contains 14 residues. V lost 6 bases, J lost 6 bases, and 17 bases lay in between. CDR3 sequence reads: CASSLGLRGPEAFF. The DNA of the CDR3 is TGTGCCAGCAGCCTAGGCCTCCGGGGTCCTGAAGCTTTCTTT.

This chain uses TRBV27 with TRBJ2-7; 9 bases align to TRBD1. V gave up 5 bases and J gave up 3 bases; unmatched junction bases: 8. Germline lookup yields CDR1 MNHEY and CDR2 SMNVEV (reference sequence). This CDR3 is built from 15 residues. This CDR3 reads CASSPGQGGVYEQYF. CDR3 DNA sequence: TGTGCCAGCAGTCCGGGACAGGGAGGCGTCTACGAGCAGTACTTC.

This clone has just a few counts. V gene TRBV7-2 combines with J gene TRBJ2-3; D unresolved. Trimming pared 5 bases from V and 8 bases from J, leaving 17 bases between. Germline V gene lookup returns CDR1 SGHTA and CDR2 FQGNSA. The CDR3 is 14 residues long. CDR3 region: CASSPQSTPGTQYF. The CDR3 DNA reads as TGTGCCAGCAGCCCCCAGTCGACCCCGGGTACGCAGTATTTT.

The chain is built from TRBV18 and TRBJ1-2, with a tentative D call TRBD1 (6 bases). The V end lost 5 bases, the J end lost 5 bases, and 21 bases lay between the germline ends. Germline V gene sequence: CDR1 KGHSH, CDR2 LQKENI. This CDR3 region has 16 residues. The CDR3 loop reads CASSATGQRYGYGYTF. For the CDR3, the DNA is TGTGCCAGCTCAGCTACCGGACAGCGCTACGGGTATGGCTACACCTTC.

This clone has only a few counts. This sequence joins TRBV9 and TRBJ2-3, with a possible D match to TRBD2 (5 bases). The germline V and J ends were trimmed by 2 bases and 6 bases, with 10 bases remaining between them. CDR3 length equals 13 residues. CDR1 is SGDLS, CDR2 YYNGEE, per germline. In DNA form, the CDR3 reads TGTGCCAGCAGCGTCTTGGGCGGGGATACGCAGTATTTT. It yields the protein CASSVLGGDTQYF.

The DNA for the CDR3 is TGTGCCAGTAGTCCCAGCGGGAACACTGAAGCTTTCTTT. This sequence encodes CASSPSGNTEAFF. The V gene is TRBV19, the J gene TRBJ1-1; D is unclear. V lost 5 bases to trimming and J lost 1 base, with 8 bases between them. The CDR3 runs to 13 residues. CDR1 is LNHDA and CDR2 is SQIVND in the germline V gene (reference sequence).

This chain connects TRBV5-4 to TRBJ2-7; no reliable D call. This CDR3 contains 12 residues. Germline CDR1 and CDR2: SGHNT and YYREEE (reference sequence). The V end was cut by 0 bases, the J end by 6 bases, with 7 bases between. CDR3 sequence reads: CASSLGAFEQYF. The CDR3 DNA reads TGTGCCAGCAGCTTGGGCGCTTTCGAGCAGTACTTC.

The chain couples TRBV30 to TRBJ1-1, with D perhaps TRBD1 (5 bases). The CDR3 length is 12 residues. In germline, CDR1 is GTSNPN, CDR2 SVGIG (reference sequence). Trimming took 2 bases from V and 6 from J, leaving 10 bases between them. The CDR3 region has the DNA TGTGCCTGGAGTCGGGGGGAGGCTGAAGCTTTCTTT. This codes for CAWSRGEAEAFF.

For the CDR3, the DNA is TGTGCCAGCAGCGTCGGTGGCACCGGGGAGCTGTTTTTT. Residues: CASSVGGTGELFF. The V gene is TRBV9, the J gene TRBJ2-2, with no clear D. Germline loops: CDR1 SGDLS, CDR2 YYNGEE. V was trimmed by 2 bases and J by 4 bases, leaving 6 bases between them. The length of the CDR3 is 13 residues.

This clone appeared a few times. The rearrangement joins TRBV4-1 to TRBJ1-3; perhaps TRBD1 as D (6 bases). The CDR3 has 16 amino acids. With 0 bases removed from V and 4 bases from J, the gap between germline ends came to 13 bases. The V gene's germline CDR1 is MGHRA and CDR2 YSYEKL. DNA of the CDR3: TGCGCCAGCAGCCAAGAGCAAAGGGGGTTCGGAAACACCATATATTTT. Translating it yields CASSQEQRGFGNTIYF.

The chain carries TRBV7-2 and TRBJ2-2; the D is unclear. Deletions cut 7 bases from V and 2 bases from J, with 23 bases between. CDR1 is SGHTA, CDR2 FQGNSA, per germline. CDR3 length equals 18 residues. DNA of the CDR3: TGTGCCAGCAAGAGAAGCGCGCAAGTAATCCTTAACACCGGGGAGCTGTTTTTT. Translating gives CASKRSAQVILNTGELFF.

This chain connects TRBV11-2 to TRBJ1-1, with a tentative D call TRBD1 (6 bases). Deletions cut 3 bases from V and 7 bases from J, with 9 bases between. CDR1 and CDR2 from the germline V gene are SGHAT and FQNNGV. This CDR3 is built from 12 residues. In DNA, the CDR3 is TGTGCCAGCAGCTTCGCAGGGGTTGAAGCTTTCTTT. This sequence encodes CASSFAGVEAFF.

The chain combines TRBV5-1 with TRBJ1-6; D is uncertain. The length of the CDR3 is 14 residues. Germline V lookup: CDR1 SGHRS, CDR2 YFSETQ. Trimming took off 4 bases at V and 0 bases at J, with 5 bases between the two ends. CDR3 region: CASSIRSYNSPLHF. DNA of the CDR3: TGCGCCAGCAGCATCCGCTCCTATAATTCACCCCTCCACTTT.

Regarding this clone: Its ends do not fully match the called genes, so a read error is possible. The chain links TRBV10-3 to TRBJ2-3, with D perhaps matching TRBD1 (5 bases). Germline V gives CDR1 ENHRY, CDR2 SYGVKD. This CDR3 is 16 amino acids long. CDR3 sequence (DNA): TGTGCCATTAGTGAAAGGGGCGGACAACTCACAGATACGCAGTATTTT. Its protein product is CAISERGGQLTDTQYF.

The CDR3: CASSFQGVDTDTQYF. The CDR3 nucleotides read TGTGCCAGCAGCTTTCAGGGGGTTGATACAGATACGCAGTATTTT. The rearrangement uses TRBV7-2 and TRBJ2-3, with 7 bases identical to TRBD1. The CDR3 is 15 residues long. Germline CDR1 SGHTA, CDR2 FQGNSA. The ends lost 3 bases at V and 3 bases at J; junction bases unmatched: 6.

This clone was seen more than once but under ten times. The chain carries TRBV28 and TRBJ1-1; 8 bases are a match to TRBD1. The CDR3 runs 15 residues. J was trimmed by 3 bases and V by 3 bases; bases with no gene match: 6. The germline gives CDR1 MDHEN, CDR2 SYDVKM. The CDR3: CASSLQGAWDTEAFF. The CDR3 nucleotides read TGTGCCAGCAGTTTGCAGGGGGCATGGGACACTGAAGCTTTCTTT. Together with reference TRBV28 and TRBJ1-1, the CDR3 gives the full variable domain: DVKVTQSSRYLVKRTGEKVFLECVQDMDHENMFWYRQDPGLGLRLIYFSYDVKMKEKGDIPEGYSVSREKKERFSLILESASTNQTSMYLCASSLQGAWDTEAFFGQGTRLTVV.

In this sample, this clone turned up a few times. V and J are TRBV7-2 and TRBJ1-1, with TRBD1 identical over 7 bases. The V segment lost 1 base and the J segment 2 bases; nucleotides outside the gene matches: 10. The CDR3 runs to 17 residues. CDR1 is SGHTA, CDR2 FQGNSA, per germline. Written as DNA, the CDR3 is TGTGCCAGCAGCTTAGGACAGGGAAGGGGACTTAACACTGAAGCTTTCTTT. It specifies CASSLGQGRGLNTEAFF.

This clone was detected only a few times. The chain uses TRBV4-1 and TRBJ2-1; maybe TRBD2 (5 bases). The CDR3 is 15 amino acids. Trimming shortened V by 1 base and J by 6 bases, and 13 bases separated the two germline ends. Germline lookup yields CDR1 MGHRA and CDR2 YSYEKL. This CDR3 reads CASSQGPQRVNEQFF. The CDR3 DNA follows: TGCGCCAGCAGCCAAGGCCCCCAGAGGGTCAATGAGCAGTTCTTC.

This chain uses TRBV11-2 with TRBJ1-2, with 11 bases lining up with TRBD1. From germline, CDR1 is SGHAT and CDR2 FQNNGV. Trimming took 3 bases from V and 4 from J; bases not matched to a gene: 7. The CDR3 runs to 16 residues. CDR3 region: CASSFPGTGGAYGYTF. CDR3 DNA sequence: TGTGCCAGCAGCTTCCCGGGGACAGGGGGGGCCTATGGCTACACCTTC.

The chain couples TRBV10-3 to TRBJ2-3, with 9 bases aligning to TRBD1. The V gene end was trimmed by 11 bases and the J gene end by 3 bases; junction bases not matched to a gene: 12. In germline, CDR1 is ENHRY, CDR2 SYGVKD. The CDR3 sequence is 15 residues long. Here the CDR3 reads CAVQSRDRATDTQYF. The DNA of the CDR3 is TGTGCCGTACAGTCCCGGGACAGGGCAACAGATACGCAGTATTTT.

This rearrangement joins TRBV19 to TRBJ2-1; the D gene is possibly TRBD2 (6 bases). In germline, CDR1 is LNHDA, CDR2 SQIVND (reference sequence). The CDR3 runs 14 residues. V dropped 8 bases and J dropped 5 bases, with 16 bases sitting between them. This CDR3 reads CASFESGRHNEQFF. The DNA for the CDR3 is TGTGCCAGTTTCGAGTCGGGGAGGCACAATGAGCAGTTCTTC.

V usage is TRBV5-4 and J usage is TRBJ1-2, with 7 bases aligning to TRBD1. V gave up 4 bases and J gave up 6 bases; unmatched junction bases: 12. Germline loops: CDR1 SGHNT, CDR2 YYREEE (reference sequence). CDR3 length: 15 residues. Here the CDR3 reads CASSAVPGGKDGYTF. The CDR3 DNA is TGTGCCAGCAGCGCGGTACCAGGGGGTAAAGATGGCTACACCTTC.

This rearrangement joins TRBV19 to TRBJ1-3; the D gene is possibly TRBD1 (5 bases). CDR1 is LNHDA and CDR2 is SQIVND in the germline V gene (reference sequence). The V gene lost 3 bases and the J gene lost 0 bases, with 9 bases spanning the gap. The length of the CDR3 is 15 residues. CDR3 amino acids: CASSMGQSSGNTIYF. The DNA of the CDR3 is TGTGCCAGTAGTATGGGGCAGAGCTCTGGAAACACCATATATTTT. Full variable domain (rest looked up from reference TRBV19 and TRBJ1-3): DGGITQSPKYLFRKEGQNVTLSCEQNLNHDAMYWYRQDPGQGLRLIYYSQIVNDFQKGDIAEGYSVSREKKESFPLTVTSAQKNPTAFYLCASSMGQSSGNTIYFGEGSWLTVV.